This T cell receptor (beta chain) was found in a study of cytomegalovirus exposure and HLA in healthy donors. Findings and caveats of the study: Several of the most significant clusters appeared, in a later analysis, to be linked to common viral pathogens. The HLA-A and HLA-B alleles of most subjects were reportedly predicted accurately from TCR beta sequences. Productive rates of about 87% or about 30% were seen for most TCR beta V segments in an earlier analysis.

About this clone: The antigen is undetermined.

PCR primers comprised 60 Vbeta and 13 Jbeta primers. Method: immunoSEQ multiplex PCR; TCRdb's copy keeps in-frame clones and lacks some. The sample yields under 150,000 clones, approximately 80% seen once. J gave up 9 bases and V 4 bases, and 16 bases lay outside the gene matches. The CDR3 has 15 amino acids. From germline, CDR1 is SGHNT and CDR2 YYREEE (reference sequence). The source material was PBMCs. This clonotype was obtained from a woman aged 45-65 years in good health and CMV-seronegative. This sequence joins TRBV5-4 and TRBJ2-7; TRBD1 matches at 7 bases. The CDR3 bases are TGTGCCAGCAGCGGCACAGGGGCAGCTTCCTCCGTGCAGTACTTC. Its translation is CASSGTGAASSVQYF.